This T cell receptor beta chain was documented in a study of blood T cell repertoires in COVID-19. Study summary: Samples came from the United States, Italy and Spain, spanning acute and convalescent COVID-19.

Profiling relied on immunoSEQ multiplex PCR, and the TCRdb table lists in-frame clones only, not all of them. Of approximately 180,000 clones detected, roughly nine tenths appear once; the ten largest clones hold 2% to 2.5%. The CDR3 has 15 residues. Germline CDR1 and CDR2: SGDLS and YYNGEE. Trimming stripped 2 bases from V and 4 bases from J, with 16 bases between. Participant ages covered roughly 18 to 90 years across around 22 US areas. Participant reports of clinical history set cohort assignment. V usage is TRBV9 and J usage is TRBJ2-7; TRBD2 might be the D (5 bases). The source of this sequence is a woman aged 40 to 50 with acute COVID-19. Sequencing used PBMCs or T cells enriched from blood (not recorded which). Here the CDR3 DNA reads TGTGCCAGCAGCGTCTCCGACTACTTTCGATACGAGCAGTACTTC. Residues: CASSVSDYFRYEQYF.